The 30 T cell receptor beta chains below all came from one sample that was sequenced in a study of cytomegalovirus exposure and HLA in healthy donors. The PCR was carried out with 60 Vbeta primers and 13 Jbeta primers. Sequencing used immunoSEQ multiplex PCR; TCRdb keeps in-frame clones, though not all of them. The repertoire holds roughly 84,000 clones, with about 80% as singletons. Input material: PBMCs. All receptors derive from a middle-aged man in good health and CMV-seronegative.

The rearrangement joins TRBV7-2 to TRBJ1-2; D possibly corresponds to TRBD1 (5 bases). The germline CDR1 and CDR2 sequences are SGHTA and FQGNSA. V was clipped by 1 base and J by 8 bases, with 26 bases between them. The CDR3 has 18 residues. CDR3 sequence (DNA): TGTGCCAGCAGCTTAGTACTACTCTCCGGGCCGTCGGGGGGAGGCTACACCTTC. Encoded protein: CASSLVLLSGPSGGGYTF.

The genes are TRBV11-2 and TRBJ1-2; maybe TRBD1 (5 bases). The CDR3 contains 14 residues. Germline CDR1 SGHAT, CDR2 FQNNGV. With 5 bases removed from V and 2 bases from J, the gap between germline ends came to 12 bases. The CDR3 loop reads CASSPMGGNYGYTF. The CDR3 coding sequence is TGTGCCAGCAGCCCAATGGGGGGAAACTATGGCTACACCTTC.

The gene calls are TRBV7-2 and TRBJ1-4, with 7 bases lining up with TRBD1. Trimming cost V 5 bases and J 8 bases; bases outside gene matches: 8. CDR1 and CDR2 from the germline V gene are SGHTA and FQGNSA. The CDR3 extends over 14 amino acids. Here the CDR3 reads CASSPGGSQEKLFF. The CDR3 DNA sequence: TGTGCCAGCAGCCCAGGGGGTAGTCAAGAAAAACTGTTTTTT.

This sequence joins TRBV6-1 and TRBJ2-7; D perhaps matches TRBD2 (6 bases). The germline V gene encodes CDR1 MNHNS and CDR2 SASEGT. The CDR3 sequence is 13 residues long. V gave up 7 bases and J gave up 6 bases, with 16 bases separating them. The CDR3 here is CASKGLAQSEQYF. The CDR3 region has the DNA TGTGCCAGCAAGGGTCTAGCGCAGTCCGAGCAGTACTTC.

The gene calls are TRBV7-6 and TRBJ1-5; a weak D match, TRBD1 (5 bases). The length of the CDR3 is 13 residues. Germline lookup yields CDR1 SGHVS and CDR2 FNYEAQ. V was shortened by 5 bases and J by 6 bases, with 11 bases between the two germline ends. The CDR3 sequence is CASSPAGRQPQHF. CDR3 bases: TGTGCCAGCAGCCCCGCGGGGCGTCAGCCCCAGCATTTT.

This clone was picked up a small number of times. This sequence joins TRBV5-5 and TRBJ1-3; weak D call: TRBD1 (6 bases). Trimming cost V 4 bases and J 0 bases, with 8 bases left between them. This CDR3 is 14 amino acids long. Germline V gene sequence: CDR1 SGHKS, CDR2 YYEKEE (reference sequence). The CDR3 reads CASSNRVSGNTIYF. CDR3 sequence (DNA): TGTGCCAGCAGCAACAGGGTCTCTGGAAACACCATATATTTT.

V and J are TRBV9 and TRBJ2-7, with 9 positions matching TRBD2. Germline loops: CDR1 SGDLS, CDR2 YYNGEE. There are 16 residues in the CDR3. The J segment lost 4 bases and the V segment lost 0 bases, leaving 8 bases of the junction unmatched. In nucleotides, the CDR3 is TGTGCCAGCAGCGTAGAGCCAGCGGGGGGACGGTACGAGCAGTACTTC. Protein sequence: CASSVEPAGGRYEQYF.

The V call is TRBV7-2, the J call TRBJ2-3; D possibly corresponds to TRBD1 (5 bases). CDR3 length: 14 residues. The ends were cut back, 2 bases at V and 3 bases at J, with 9 bases in the middle. CDR1 is SGHTA and CDR2 is FQGNSA in the germline V gene. The CDR3 sequence is CASSLRGRTDTQYF. DNA for the CDR3: TGTGCCAGCAGCTTAAGGGGTCGAACAGATACGCAGTATTTT.

The chain joins TRBV5-8 to TRBJ2-1; 11 nucleotides match TRBD2. Trimming took 4 bases from V and 12 from J; bases not matched to a gene: 3. Germline values: CDR1 SGHTS, CDR2 YDEGEE. This CDR3 is 12 amino acids long. The CDR3 sequence is CASSIGLAGQFF. The DNA of the CDR3 is TGTGCCAGCAGCATCGGACTAGCGGGGCAGTTCTTC.

This clone was observed a few times. The chain employs TRBV6-1 and TRBJ2-1, with D possibly matching TRBD1 (5 bases). Germline V gene lookup returns CDR1 MNHNS and CDR2 SASEGT. The V end was cut by 8 bases, the J end by 10 bases, with 12 bases between. This CDR3 has 11 amino acids. CDR3 region: CASLLHREQFF. CDR3 sequence (DNA): TGTGCCAGCTTATTGCACAGGGAGCAGTTCTTC.

The V call is TRBV19, the J call TRBJ2-3; weak D call: TRBD1 (5 bases). Per germline, CDR1 LNHDA and CDR2 SQIVND (reference sequence). Deletions cut 3 bases from V and 6 bases from J, with 16 bases between. CDR3 length equals 15 residues. The CDR3 DNA follows: TGTGCCAGTAGTATCGGCAGGGAACAATGGGATACGCAGTATTTT. As protein: CASSIGREQWDTQYF.

This CDR3 is CASSWSKVAGLIGGETQYF. The CDR3, as DNA: TGTGCCAGCAGCTGGTCGAAGGTAGCGGGACTTATCGGGGGGGAGACCCAGTACTTC. The J gene is TRBJ2-5, the V gene TRBV5-6, with 8 bases matching TRBD2. Germline assignment: CDR1 SGHDT and CDR2 YYEEEE. There are 19 residues in the CDR3. J was trimmed by 5 bases and V by 3 bases; bases with no gene match: 21. The complete variable domain, with remaining parts taken from reference TRBV5-6 and TRBJ2-5, reads DAGVTQSPTHLIKTRGQQVTLRCSPKSGHDTVSWYQQALGQGPQFIFQYYEEEERQRGNFPDRFSGHQFPNYSSELNVNALLLGDSALYLCASSWSKVAGLIGGETQYFGPGTRLLVL.

This CDR3 is CAISLESRMNTEAFF. The DNA of the CDR3 is TGTGCCATCAGCCTAGAGAGCCGAATGAACACTGAAGCTTTCTTT. The V call is TRBV10-3, the J call TRBJ1-1; D remains unclear. Deletions cut 6 bases from V and 0 bases from J, with 14 bases between. This CDR3 region has 15 residues. Germline CDR1 and CDR2: ENHRY and SYGVKD.

The sample holds a few counts of this clone. As DNA, the CDR3 is TGTGCCAGCCGGGGGACGGACGGGATGAACACCGGGGAGCTGTTTTTT. Its protein is CASRGTDGMNTGELFF. The genes are TRBV2 and TRBJ2-2; possible D gene TRBD2, 6 bases. Trimming pared 8 bases from V and 1 base from J, leaving 17 bases between. Germline V gives CDR1 SNHLY, CDR2 FYNNEI. The length of the CDR3 is 16 residues.

In its sample, this clone was seen once. The CDR3, as DNA: TGTGCCAGTCAGCGGGGTGGACAAGAGACCCAGTACTTC. This translates into CASQRGGQETQYF. The J gene is TRBJ2-5, the V gene TRBV19, with 7 nucleotides matching TRBD2. V shed 8 bases, J shed 2 bases, and the junction held 5 bases outside the gene matches. The germline gives CDR1 LNHDA, CDR2 SQIVND (reference sequence). The CDR3 contains 13 residues.

The chain links TRBV7-2 to TRBJ2-7; possible D gene TRBD2, 7 bases. The germline V gene encodes CDR1 SGHTA and CDR2 FQGNSA. The CDR3 is 16 amino acids. Trimming removed 5 bases at V and 0 bases at J, with 17 bases between. CDR3 DNA: TGTGCCAGCAGCGTAGGGGGGGGGAGGAGCTCCTACGAGCAGTACTTC. As protein: CASSVGGGRSSYEQYF.

DNA for the CDR3: TGTGCCAGCAGCGTAGCGGAACACAGAGCCGAGCAGTACTTC. Translation gives CASSVAEHRAEQYF. The chain is built from TRBV9 and TRBJ2-7; D is ambiguous. The germline gives CDR1 SGDLS, CDR2 YYNGEE. V gave up 0 bases and J gave up 6 bases, with 13 bases separating them. The CDR3 extends over 14 amino acids.

The chain links TRBV5-6 to TRBJ2-2; 12 nucleotides line up with TRBD1. J was trimmed by 4 bases and V by 3 bases; bases with no gene match: 7. CDR1 is SGHDT and CDR2 is YYEEEE in the germline V gene. CDR3 length equals 17 residues. For the CDR3, the DNA is TGTGCCAGCAGCTCCCGGGACAGGGGGCTTGTCACCGGGGAGCTGTTTTTT. This translates into CASSSRDRGLVTGELFF.

The chain is built from TRBV4-1 and TRBJ2-5; 9 bases match TRBD2. The CDR3 runs 13 residues. Looked up from germline, CDR1 is MGHRA and CDR2 is YSYEKL. The V segment lost 5 bases and the J segment 5 bases; nucleotides outside the gene matches: 3. CDR3 nucleotides: TGCGCCAGCAGCAGGACTAGCGTGGAGACCCAGTACTTC. Amino acid sequence: CASSRTSVETQYF.

CDR3 amino acids: CASSEGGVRTDTQYF. In nucleotides, the CDR3 is TGTGCCAGCAGTGAGGGCGGGGTCAGGACAGATACGCAGTATTTT. The rearrangement links TRBV2 to TRBJ2-3; possibly TRBD2 for D (6 bases). The CDR3 contains 15 residues. Between the trimmed V and J ends, which lost 3 bases and 3 bases, there was a span of 13 bases. Germline CDR1 and CDR2: SNHLY and FYNNEI.

This chain connects TRBV30 to TRBJ2-3; possibly TRBD2 for D (5 bases). Germline loops: CDR1 GTSNPN, CDR2 SVGIG (reference sequence). The CDR3 spans 14 residues. Trimming stripped 2 bases from V and 2 bases from J, with 11 bases between. CDR3 amino acids: CAWSIGLATDTQYF. The CDR3 coding sequence is TGTGCCTGGAGTATCGGCCTAGCCACAGATACGCAGTATTTT.

The genes are TRBV2 and TRBJ1-1; perhaps TRBD1 as D (5 bases). V lost 8 bases and J lost 6, with 19 bases in between. The CDR3 runs to 14 residues. Germline values: CDR1 SNHLY, CDR2 FYNNEI. Here the CDR3 DNA reads TGTGCCAGCTCCCTTAGGGGCCAGTCTGCTGAAGCTTTCTTT. It codes for CASSLRGQSAEAFF.

The rearrangement links TRBV10-3 to TRBJ1-2; 9 bases line up with TRBD1. The V gene's germline CDR1 is ENHRY and CDR2 SYGVKD. The CDR3 contains 14 residues. V was clipped by 10 bases and J by 7 bases; unmatched bases: 13. The CDR3 reads CATAPGTGLGGYTF. The DNA of the CDR3 is TGTGCCACGGCCCCCGGGACAGGGTTAGGTGGCTACACCTTC.

The chain joins TRBV7-9 to TRBJ2-7; 9 bases map to TRBD1. V was pared by 8 bases and J by 1 base, with 9 bases of the junction left unmatched. Germline V gene data show CDR1 as SEHNR and CDR2 as FQNEAQ (reference sequence). The CDR3 contains 15 residues. CDR3 sequence: CASRATGTGSYEQYF. In nucleotides, the CDR3 is TGTGCCAGCCGGGCGACAGGGACAGGGTCCTACGAGCAGTACTTC.

This chain joins TRBV30 and TRBJ1-2, with 7 positions matching TRBD1. There are 11 residues in the CDR3. V was pared by 2 bases and J by 12 bases, with 6 bases of the junction left unmatched. Germline V gene sequence: CDR1 GTSNPN, CDR2 SVGIG (reference sequence). The CDR3 region is CAWSLGRGDTF. The CDR3 DNA follows: TGTGCCTGGAGTTTAGGCAGGGGGGACACCTTC.

In DNA form, the CDR3 reads TGCGCCAGCAGCTTGGATGGCAGGGACCAGCATTTT. Residues: CASSLDGRDQHF. The J gene is TRBJ1-5, the V gene TRBV5-1, with a weak D call TRBD1 (5 bases). V was pared by 0 bases and J by 12 bases, with 10 bases between. CDR1 is SGHRS, CDR2 YFSETQ, per germline. The CDR3 totals 12 residues.

The chain couples TRBV7-2 to TRBJ1-5; D not certain. Germline lookup yields CDR1 SGHTA and CDR2 FQGNSA. Trimming took off 4 bases at V and 3 bases at J, with 7 bases between the two ends. The CDR3 totals 13 residues. Here the CDR3 reads CASSSEHNQPQHF. The CDR3 bases are TGTGCCAGCAGCTCGGAGCACAATCAGCCCCAGCATTTT.

V usage is TRBV18 and J usage is TRBJ2-3, with D tentatively TRBD1 (6 bases). The CDR3 is 19 amino acids. V was trimmed by 6 bases and J by 1 base, leaving 26 bases between them. Germline V gene lookup returns CDR1 KGHSH and CDR2 LQKENI. The CDR3 spells CASSLIGYRDTQGTDTQYF. The CDR3 nucleotides read TGTGCCAGCTCTCTGATCGGATACCGGGACACACAGGGCACAGATACGCAGTATTTT.

The gene calls are TRBV6-6 and TRBJ2-1, with D possibly matching TRBD2 (6 bases). Germline V lookup: CDR1 MNHNY, CDR2 SVGAGI (reference sequence). The CDR3 length is 15 residues. Trimming shortened V by 0 bases and J by 3 bases, and 9 bases separated the two germline ends. The chain's CDR3 is CASSYSLGGYNEQFF. The CDR3 bases are TGTGCCAGCAGTTACTCATTGGGGGGCTACAATGAGCAGTTCTTC.

The chain carries TRBV7-2 and TRBJ2-5; possibly TRBD1 for D (6 bases). Germline loops: CDR1 SGHTA, CDR2 FQGNSA. The CDR3 covers 14 residues. The V gene lost 4 bases and the J gene lost 0 bases, with 9 bases spanning the gap. Here the CDR3 DNA reads TGTGCCAGCAGCTCGAGGGGGTACCAAGAGACCCAGTACTTC. It encodes CASSSRGYQETQYF.